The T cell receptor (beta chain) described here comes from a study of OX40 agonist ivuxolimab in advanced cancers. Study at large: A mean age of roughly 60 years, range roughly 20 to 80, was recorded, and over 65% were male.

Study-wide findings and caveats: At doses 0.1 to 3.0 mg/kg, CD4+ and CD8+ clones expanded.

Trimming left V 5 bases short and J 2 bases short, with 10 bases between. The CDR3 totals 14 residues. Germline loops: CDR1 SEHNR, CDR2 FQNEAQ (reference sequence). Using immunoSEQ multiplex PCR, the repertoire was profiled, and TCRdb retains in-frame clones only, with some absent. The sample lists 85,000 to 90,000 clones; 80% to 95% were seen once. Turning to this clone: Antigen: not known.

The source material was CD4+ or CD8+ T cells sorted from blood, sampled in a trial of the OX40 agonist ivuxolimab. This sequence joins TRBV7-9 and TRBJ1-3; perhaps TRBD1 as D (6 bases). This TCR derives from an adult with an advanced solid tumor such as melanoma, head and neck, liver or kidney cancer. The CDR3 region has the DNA TGTGCCAGCAGCGCCGGGACAACTGGAAACACCATATATTTT. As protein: CASSAGTTGNTIYF.